Listed below are T cell receptor beta chains from one sample, sequenced in a study of shared clonotypes between healthy human individuals. TCRdb's copy holds only in-frame clones and misses some; the assay was immunoSEQ multiplex PCR. The table shows roughly 520,000 clones, with around 95% occurring only once. Sequenced sample: naive CD4+ T cells sorted from blood. All receptors derive from a woman aged 30 to 39 in good health. Both conserved end residues are part of each CDR3. The D gene is left open where the match is weak. The listing skips clone size in some rows; elsewhere it reads once, few, many or a size class.

J gene	clone size	V gene	D gene	CDR3 DNA	CDR3 protein
TRBJ2-3	-	TRBV2	-	TGTGCCAGCAGTGAAGCCCCCCGGGGAGGCACAGATACGCAGTATTTT	CASSEAPRGGTDTQYF
TRBJ1-4	-	TRBV5-1	-	TGCGCCAGCAGCTTGTCAACTAATGAAAAACTGTTTTTT	CASSLSTNEKLFF
TRBJ2-7	-	TRBV28	-	TGTGCCAGTACGCAGGGGAGCGAGCAGTACTTC	CASTQGSEQYF
TRBJ1-1	-	TRBV10-3	-	TGTGCCATCAGTACCGGGACCGGAGGAACTGAAGCTTTCTTT	CAISTGTGGTEAFF
TRBJ2-1	-	TRBV18	-	TGTGCCAGCTCACAATCAGGGACTTACAATGAGCAGTTCTTC	CASSQSGTYNEQFF
TRBJ1-4	-	TRBV2	-	TGTGCCAGCAGTGAAGGGGGGGCCGTACATAATGAAAAACTGTTTTTT	CASSEGGAVHNEKLFF
TRBJ2-2	-	TRBV6-1	-	TGTGCCAGCAGTGACCCACGGACAGCCAACACCGGGGAGCTGTTTTTT	CASSDPRTANTGELFF
TRBJ2-3	-	TRBV7-9	TRBD2	TGTGCCAGCAGCTTAGCAGGGACTAGCGGGAACCCCAAGATGACGCAGTATTTT	CASSLAGTSGNPKMTQYF
TRBJ1-1	-	TRBV28	TRBD1	TGTGCCAGCAGGGGGCCAGGGGACAGGGGGAGTAACACTGAAGCTTTCTTT	CASRGPGDRGSNTEAFF
TRBJ2-1	-	TRBV29-1	-	TGCAGCGTGCGGGGCAGAAACCGCGATGAGCAGTTCTTC	CSVRGRNRDEQFF
TRBJ1-1	-	TRBV18	-	TGTGCCAGCTCACCCCAGACAGGAAACACTGAAGCTTTCTTT	CASSPQTGNTEAFF
TRBJ2-1	-	TRBV28	-	TGTGCCAGCAGTTTTCCCCACCACAATGAGCAGTTCTTC	CASSFPHHNEQFF
TRBJ1-2	-	TRBV28	-	TGTGCCAGCAGTCCTCACAACGCCGCGGGGGGAGGCTACACCTTC	CASSPHNAAGGGYTF
TRBJ1-4	-	TRBV7-2	-	TGTGCCAGCAGCCCCCCGGGTAGGCCAAATGAAAAACTGTTTTTT	CASSPPGRPNEKLFF
TRBJ2-7	-	TRBV19	-	TGTGCCAGTACTAAGGAGGAGGGCGACGAGCAGTACTTC	CASTKEEGDEQYF
TRBJ2-6	-	TRBV19	TRBD2	TGTGCCAGTAGTATACACCCTTCCCTTAGCGGGAGGGCCTCGGCCGGGGCCAACGTCCTGACTTTC	CASSIHPSLSGRASAGANVLTF
TRBJ1-1	-	TRBV11-2	TRBD1	TGTGCCAGCAGCTCCGGACAGGGGAACACTGAAGCTTTCTTT	CASSSGQGNTEAFF
TRBJ2-3	-	TRBV28	TRBD2	TGTGCCAGCAGTTTAAGACTAGCGTTACCAGATACGCAGTATTTT	CASSLRLALPDTQYF
TRBJ2-1	-	TRBV27	-	TGTGCCAGCAGTTTATCTACTCGGCTAGCGAGCAATGAGCAGTTCTTC	CASSLSTRLASNEQFF
TRBJ2-2	-	TRBV19	-	TGTGCCAGTCCAGGGGCAGGGGTCGACACCGGGGAGCTGTTTTTT	CASPGAGVDTGELFF
TRBJ2-2	-	TRBV2	-	TGTGCCAGCAGTGAACCCCGAGTTTCAGGGGAGATGTTTTTT	CASSEPRVSGEMFF
TRBJ1-5	-	TRBV19	-	TGTGCCAGTAGTATGAACCCTCCCGGCTTTTCGCCCCAGCATTTT	CASSMNPPGFSPQHF
TRBJ2-1	-	TRBV4-1	-	TGCGCCAGCAGCCAAGACAGGGGACAAGGGATGAGCAACTCCTACAATGAGCAGTTCTTC	CASSQDRGQGMSNSYNEQFF
TRBJ2-1	-	TRBV28	TRBD1	TGTGCCAGCAGTCACCAGACAGGGGTCGATGAGCAGTTCTTC	CASSHQTGVDEQFF
TRBJ1-4	once	TRBV15	-	TGTGCCACCAGCAGGGTGCCCCCGAGGGAAAAACTGTTTTTT	CATSRVPPREKLFF
TRBJ1-1	-	TRBV18	TRBD1	TGTGCCAGCTCACCACAGGGACCAGGGGGCCGTACTGAAGCTTTCTTT	CASSPQGPGGRTEAFF
TRBJ2-7	once	TRBV14	TRBD1	TGTGCCAGCAGAGCCCCCGGGACAGGGGAATACGAGCAGTACTTC	CASRAPGTGEYEQYF
TRBJ2-1	-	TRBV30	-	TGTGCCTGGAGTGGATTACCCCACAATGAGCAGTTCTTC	CAWSGLPHNEQFF
TRBJ1-5	-	TRBV10-2	-	TGCGCCAGCACCAGGGGTTTGGGGAATCAGCCCCAGCATTTT	CASTRGLGNQPQHF
TRBJ1-5	-	TRBV11-1	TRBD1	TGTGCCAGCAGCTTAGGGGGAGGCTACAGGGGTTCGACTCAGCCCCAGCATTTT	CASSLGGGYRGSTQPQHF
TRBJ2-1	-	TRBV11-2	-	TGTGCCAGCACCCCTCGGAATGAGCAGTTCTTC	CASTPRNEQFF
TRBJ1-1	-	TRBV7-9	-	TGTGCCAGCAGCTTCTTTTCCATAGATAACACTGAAGCTTTCTTT	CASSFFSIDNTEAFF
TRBJ2-3	-	TRBV7-6	TRBD1	TGTGCCAGCAGCTCAAACCGGGACAGGGTGGCAGATACGCAGTATTTT	CASSSNRDRVADTQYF
TRBJ2-7	-	TRBV30	-	TGTGCCTGGGGTGGGTCTTACGAGCAGTACTTC	CAWGGSYEQYF
TRBJ2-2	-	TRBV6-1	TRBD1	TGTGCCAGGAGGGCAGGGGGCGCGGGCGGGGAGCTGTTTTTT	CARRAGGAGGELFF
TRBJ2-7	-	TRBV7-6	-	TGTGCCAGCAGCCAACAGGAGTCCTACGAGCAGTACTTC	CASSQQESYEQYF
TRBJ2-3	-	TRBV4-1	-	TGCGCCAGCAGCGACACTAGCACAGATACGCAGTATTTT	CASSDTSTDTQYF
TRBJ2-7	-	TRBV4-2	TRBD2	TGTGCCAGCAGCCAAACCTCTAGCGGGAGTCTTGACGAGCAGTACTTC	CASSQTSSGSLDEQYF
TRBJ2-7	-	TRBV18	-	TGTGCCAGCTCACCCCAGGGGGGGGGCGACGAGCAGTACTTC	CASSPQGGGDEQYF
TRBJ1-1	-	TRBV18	-	TGTGCCAGCTCACCACGATCAGGGATGGACACTGAAGCTTTCTTT	CASSPRSGMDTEAFF
TRBJ2-3	-	TRBV18	TRBD1	TGTGCCAGCTCACCCCAAGACAGGGTGGGGACAGATACGCAGTATTTT	CASSPQDRVGTDTQYF
TRBJ1-1	-	TRBV7-2	-	TGTGCCAGCAGCTTAGAAGTTGGCACTGAAGCTTTCTTT	CASSLEVGTEAFF
TRBJ2-1	-	TRBV5-1	-	TGCGCCAGCAGCCATAGCCCGTCCGGGCAGTTCTTC	CASSHSPSGQFF
TRBJ2-7	-	TRBV2	-	TGTGCCAGCAGTAATGACAAACCGCCGGGGCGGATTAGCTCCTACGAGCAGTACTTC	CASSNDKPPGRISSYEQYF
TRBJ2-3	-	TRBV7-9	-	TGTGCCAGCAGCTTAGAGTGGGGGGAAGATACGCAGTATTTT	CASSLEWGEDTQYF
TRBJ1-5	once	TRBV19	-	TGTGCCAGTAGTATACCAGGAGGCAATCAGCCCCAGCATTTT	CASSIPGGNQPQHF
TRBJ2-1	-	TRBV6-5	-	TGTGCCAGCAGCGACGGGTTAGCAGTCTACAATGAGCAGTTCTTC	CASSDGLAVYNEQFF
TRBJ1-1	-	TRBV5-1	-	TGCGCCAGCAGCCACTTACCAGGGATTAACACTGAAGCTTTCTTT	CASSHLPGINTEAFF
TRBJ2-7	-	TRBV10-1	-	TGCGCCAGCAGTCCCCACAGCGGAGCCTACGAGCAGTACTTC	CASSPHSGAYEQYF
TRBJ2-2	-	TRBV18	-	TGTGCCAGCTCACCGGCCACTAGCAACACCGGGGAGCTGTTTTTT	CASSPATSNTGELFF